Following are 28 T cell receptor beta chains from one sample sequenced in a study of shared T cell receptors in the human thymus. Clones were sequenced by immunoSEQ multiplex PCR, and TCRdb holds only the in-frame ones, with some missing. The sample has hundreds of thousands of clones, around 87% seen once; the top ten hold 0.009% to 0.0095%. This sample was shared with a second study, whose subject was human thymus T cells.

Sequenced material: thymocytes. Receptor source: a boy under three years old with a congenital heart defect.

This rearrangement joins TRBV4-3 to TRBJ2-3; TRBD2 matches at 12 bases. J lost 1 base, V lost 4 bases, and 9 bases had no gene match. The CDR3 is 18 amino acids. CDR1 is LGHNA, CDR2 YSLEER, per germline. The CDR3 bases are TGCGCCAGCAGCCGGAATTCCGGACTAGCGGGATGCACAGATACGCAGTATTTT. Protein product: CASSRNSGLAGCTDTQYF.

The gene calls are TRBV7-2 and TRBJ2-3; 9 nucleotides match TRBD2. After removal of 1 base from V and 6 bases from J, the junction contained 11 bases not matched to a gene. This CDR3 is built from 17 residues. Germline-derived CDR1 and CDR2 are SGHTA and FQGNSA. DNA for the CDR3: TGTGCCAGCAGCTTAGAAGGCAGCGGGAGGCCGGGGGATACGCAGTATTTT. Translating gives CASSLEGSGRPGDTQYF.

There are a few counts of this clone. V gene TRBV15 combines with J gene TRBJ2-2, with 10 bases matching TRBD2. CDR1 LNHNV and CDR2 YYDKDF come from the germline V gene (reference sequence). The V and J ends lost 0 bases and 0 bases, in that order; junction bases with no gene match: 7. CDR3 length: 19 residues. This CDR3 is CATSRDLSGRATNTGELFF. CDR3 bases: TGTGCCACCAGCAGAGATCTCAGCGGGAGGGCTACGAACACCGGGGAGCTGTTTTTT.

The gene calls are TRBV5-1 and TRBJ2-7; D is ambiguous. CDR1 and CDR2 (germline): SGHRS, YFSETQ. The CDR3 extends over 15 amino acids. V was trimmed by 7 bases and J by 0 bases, leaving 17 bases between them. The CDR3 is CASLGRPSFSYEQYF. CDR3 bases: TGCGCCAGCCTCGGCCGGCCTAGTTTCTCCTACGAGCAGTACTTC.

The chain links TRBV2 to TRBJ1-2, with 10 nucleotides matching TRBD1. Germline CDR1 is SNHLY and CDR2 is FYNNEI. V shed 5 bases, J shed 2 bases, and the junction held 5 bases outside the gene matches. The CDR3 runs to 15 residues. The CDR3 DNA sequence: TGTGCCAGCAGTAGGAAGGACAGGGGGAACTATGGCTACACCTTC. Translation: CASSRKDRGNYGYTF.

V usage is TRBV5-5 and J usage is TRBJ1-2, with D perhaps matching TRBD1 (5 bases). The CDR3 sequence is 14 residues long. Trimming left V 6 bases short and J 3 bases short, with 15 bases between. CDR1 is SGHKS and CDR2 is YYEKEE in the germline V gene (reference sequence). CDR3 amino acids: CASNPSRGYYGYTF. The CDR3 coding sequence is TGTGCCAGCAACCCGAGTAGGGGCTACTATGGCTACACCTTC.

The rearrangement uses TRBV7-2 and TRBJ2-1; 12 nucleotides line up with TRBD1. CDR1 SGHTA and CDR2 FQGNSA come from the germline V gene. The V segment lost 5 bases and the J segment 8 bases; nucleotides outside the gene matches: 7. The CDR3 covers 15 residues. The CDR3 DNA reads as TGTGCCAGCAGCGATCCGGGACAGGGGGCATATGAGCAGTTCTTC. This sequence encodes CASSDPGQGAYEQFF.

This sequence joins TRBV19 and TRBJ1-2; D call uncertain. Looked up from germline, CDR1 is LNHDA and CDR2 is SQIVND (reference sequence). The length of the CDR3 is 10 residues. Trimming cost V 10 bases and J 8 bases, with 11 bases left between them. The DNA for the CDR3 is TGTGCCACCCGCCTCGGGGGCTACACCTTC. This sequence encodes CATRLGGYTF.

The chain links TRBV7-9 to TRBJ1-1, with D maybe TRBD1 (6 bases). Trimming removed 4 bases from V and 3 bases from J, with 15 bases in between. CDR1 SEHNR and CDR2 FQNEAQ come from the germline V gene (reference sequence). The CDR3 contains 15 residues. In nucleotides, the CDR3 is TGTGCCAGCAGCTCGCGACAGGTAGGGGACACTGAAGCTTTCTTT. Amino acids: CASSSRQVGDTEAFF. The full variable domain, in which reference TRBV7-9 and TRBJ1-1 provide the parts outside the CDR3, is DTGVSQNPRHKITKRGQNVTFRCDPISEHNRLYWYRQTLGQGPEFLTYFQNEAQLEKSRLLSDRFSAERPKGSFSTLEIQRTEQGDSAMYLCASSSRQVGDTEAFFGQGTRLTVV.

About this clone itself: Compared with germline, one end of the junction differs, possibly owing to a read error. The chain couples TRBV4-3 to TRBJ1-6; 8 bases map to TRBD1. From germline, CDR1 is LGHNA and CDR2 YSLEER. The CDR3 spans 21 residues. The CDR3 DNA reads as TGCGCCAGCAGCCAAGATAAAGTTTTCGGACAGGGTCTTCCCTATAATTCCCCCCTCCACTTT. It is translated as CASSQDKVFGQGLPYNSPLHF.

The chain combines TRBV5-1 with TRBJ1-2; D is undetermined. The CDR3 runs 13 residues. Trimming left V 0 bases short and J 6 bases short, with 9 bases between. Germline CDR1 and CDR2: SGHRS and YFSETQ. The CDR3 here is CASSLASGDGYTF. The CDR3 DNA reads as TGCGCCAGCAGCTTGGCCTCGGGAGATGGCTACACCTTC.

The chain links TRBV4-1 to TRBJ1-6, with D possibly matching TRBD1 (6 bases). V lost 4 bases, J lost 9 bases, and 22 bases lay in between. The germline V gene encodes CDR1 MGHRA and CDR2 YSYEKL. The length of the CDR3 is 17 residues. The CDR3 protein is CASSRDKQGRRISPLHF. The DNA for the CDR3 is TGCGCCAGCAGCCGAGATAAACAGGGCCGGCGGATTTCACCCCTCCACTTT.

The count of this clone is one. This chain connects TRBV5-4 to TRBJ2-1; tentatively, D is TRBD2 (6 bases). Germline loops: CDR1 SGHNT, CDR2 YYREEE (reference sequence). The CDR3 is 15 residues long. V lost 4 bases to trimming and J lost 6 bases, with 17 bases between them. CDR3 sequence: CASSHSVGDFNEQFF. The CDR3 nucleotides read TGTGCCAGCAGCCACAGCGTGGGGGACTTCAATGAGCAGTTCTTC. The complete variable domain, with remaining parts taken from reference TRBV5-4 and TRBJ2-1, reads ETGVTQSPTHLIKTRGQQVTLRCSSQSGHNTVSWYQQALGQGPQFIFQYYREEENGRGNFPPRFSGLQFPNYSSELNVNALELDDSALYLCASSHSVGDFNEQFFGPGTRLTVL.

The V gene is TRBV29-1, the J gene TRBJ1-5, with D maybe TRBD1 (5 bases). In germline, CDR1 is SQVTM, CDR2 ANQGSEA. CDR3 length: 18 amino acids. Trimming removed 0 bases at V and 0 bases at J, with 18 bases between. CDR3 bases: TGCAGCGTTGAAGATCATTGGGGCAGACCTAATAGCAATCAGCCCCAGCATTTT. Translated: CSVEDHWGRPNSNQPQHF. The full variable domain, its missing parts supplied by reference TRBV29-1 and TRBJ1-5, is SAVISQKPSRDICQRGTSLTIQCQVDSQVTMMFWYRQQPGQSLTLIATANQGSEATYESGFVIDKFPISRPNLTFSTLTVSNMSPEDSSIYLCSVEDHWGRPNSNQPQHFGDGTRLSIL.

The chain employs TRBV13 and TRBJ2-7; 8 nucleotides line up with TRBD1. The germline CDR1 and CDR2 sequences are PRHDT and FYEKMQ (reference sequence). J was trimmed by 7 bases and V by 4 bases; bases with no gene match: 12. This CDR3 comprises 15 residues. This chain's CDR3 is CASSSDRVSTWEQYF. CDR3 bases: TGTGCCAGCAGCTCGGACAGGGTCTCGACTTGGGAGCAGTACTTC. The entire variable domain, with the rest obtained from reference TRBV13 and TRBJ2-7, is as follows: AAGVIQSPRHLIKEKRETATLKCYPIPRHDTVYWYQQGPGQDPQFLISFYEKMQSDKGSIPDRFSAQQFSDYHSELNMSSLELGDSALYFCASSSDRVSTWEQYFGPGTRLTVT.

J is TRBJ2-2 and V is TRBV14; TRBD2 might be the D (6 bases). The germline gives CDR1 SGHDN, CDR2 FVKESK. The CDR3 covers 16 residues. V was cut by 4 bases and J by 2 bases, with 14 bases left in between. CDR3 coding DNA: TGTGCCAGCAGCCGGAAGGGCGGGATTAACACCGGGGAGCTGTTTTTT. Its protein is CASSRKGGINTGELFF.

V is TRBV14 and J is TRBJ1-4; D gene unclear. Trimming pared 0 bases from V and 3 bases from J, leaving 14 bases between. The CDR3 contains 17 residues. From germline, CDR1 is SGHDN and CDR2 FVKESK. The CDR3 bases are TGTGCCAGCAGCCAAGAGTCCGGGTTCATGGCTAATGAAAAACTGTTTTTT. As protein: CASSQESGFMANEKLFF.

The gene calls are TRBV11-1 and TRBJ1-1, with 8 bases lining up with TRBD1. The CDR3 is 18 amino acids. V was pared by 4 bases and J by 0 bases, with 13 bases of the junction left unmatched. In germline, CDR1 is SGHAT, CDR2 FQDESV (reference sequence). CDR3 nucleotide sequence: TGTGCCAGCAGCTCACTCAGCGGACAGGGAACTATGAACACTGAAGCTTTCTTT. This codes for CASSSLSGQGTMNTEAFF.

This chain joins TRBV19 and TRBJ1-5; a weak D match, TRBD1 (5 bases). V lost 7 bases and J lost 2, with 9 bases in between. Germline CDR1 is LNHDA and CDR2 is SQIVND (reference sequence). CDR3 length equals 13 residues. The CDR3 loop reads CASKGRGNQPQHF. The CDR3 nucleotides are TGTGCCAGTAAGGGCAGGGGCAATCAGCCCCAGCATTTT.

V is TRBV27 and J is TRBJ1-4; no clear D gene. Trimming took 3 bases from V and 4 from J, leaving 12 bases between them. In germline, CDR1 is MNHEY, CDR2 SMNVEV (reference sequence). The CDR3 consists of 15 residues. The CDR3 bases are TGTGCCAGCAGTTTTTGCTCGGGGAATAATGAAAAACTGTTTTTT. The encoded protein is CASSFCSGNNEKLFF.

The chain joins TRBV19 to TRBJ1-2; 8 bases match TRBD1. Germline lookup yields CDR1 LNHDA and CDR2 SQIVND (reference sequence). This CDR3 is built from 14 residues. V was clipped by 6 bases and J by 1 base; unmatched bases: 4. The CDR3 nucleotides are TGTGCCAGTAGGGCGACAGGGGTTAACTATGGCTACACCTTC. Translating it yields CASRATGVNYGYTF. Looking up the rest from reference TRBV19 and TRBJ1-2 gives the full variable domain: DGGITQSPKYLFRKEGQNVTLSCEQNLNHDAMYWYRQDPGQGLRLIYYSQIVNDFQKGDIAEGYSVSREKKESFPLTVTSAQKNPTAFYLCASRATGVNYGYTFGSGTRLTVV.

The V gene is TRBV2, the J gene TRBJ2-7, with 13 bases fitting TRBD2. This CDR3 region has 14 residues. Trimming at V came to 4 bases and at J to 4 bases, leaving 1 base not matched to a gene. Germline CDR1 reads SNHLY; CDR2 reads FYNNEI. CDR3 coding DNA: TGTGCCAGCAGTGGGGGACTAGCGGGGTACGAGCAGTACTTC. Translation: CASSGGLAGYEQYF.

The gene calls are TRBV5-1 and TRBJ2-1, with TRBD2 as a possible D gene (5 bases). Trimming took 4 bases from V and 6 from J, leaving 17 bases between them. The CDR3 is 15 amino acids. Germline assignment: CDR1 SGHRS and CDR2 YFSETQ. In DNA form, the CDR3 reads TGCGCCAGCAGCGCGGTTTACCCAGAGGGCAATGAGCAGTTCTTC. It translates to CASSAVYPEGNEQFF.

The chain carries TRBV7-3 and TRBJ1-5; no clear D gene. Trimming cost V 2 bases and J 3 bases, with 14 bases left between them. Germline V gene sequence: CDR1 SGHTA, CDR2 FQGTGA. This CDR3 spans 16 amino acids. The CDR3 is CASSLQTPAINQPQHF. CDR3 nucleotide sequence: TGTGCCAGCAGCTTACAGACTCCCGCTATCAATCAGCCCCAGCATTTT.

The CDR3, as DNA: TGCAGCGTTGAATTCGGACAGGGGCCCCCCTACGAGCAGTACTTC. Encoded protein: CSVEFGQGPPYEQYF. The rearrangement uses TRBV29-1 and TRBJ2-7, with 9 bases fitting TRBD1. J lost 2 bases, V lost 2 bases, and 7 bases had no gene match. The CDR3 loop spans 15 amino acids. Germline CDR1 SQVTM, CDR2 ANQGSEA.

The chain is built from TRBV5-1 and TRBJ1-6; 7 nucleotides align to TRBD1. V dropped 4 bases and J dropped 9; count of bases not matched to a gene: 10. The CDR3 sequence is 15 residues long. Germline assignment: CDR1 SGHRS and CDR2 YFSETQ. CDR3 region: CASSIVEGAGSPLHF. Here the CDR3 DNA reads TGCGCCAGCAGCATTGTCGAGGGGGCTGGTTCACCCCTCCACTTT.

This sequence joins TRBV27 and TRBJ2-5; TRBD1 matches at 9 bases. The DNA end is more similar to TRBJ2-7, so the J call may be wrong. This CDR3 comprises 18 residues. CDR1 MNHEY and CDR2 SMNVEV come from the germline V gene (reference sequence). CDR3 DNA: TGTGCCAGCAGTCCCCATGGCTCGTTGGGACAGGGTGAATACGAGCAGTACTTC. Amino acids: CASSPHGSLGQGEYEQYF.

The rearrangement joins TRBV4-3 to TRBJ2-1, with 14 bases identical to TRBD2. Germline assignment: CDR1 LGHNA and CDR2 YSLEER. Unmatched junction bases numbered 10, after V lost 4 bases and J lost 5 bases. The CDR3 covers 18 residues. The CDR3 sequence: CASSRSGTSGRSDNEQFF. The DNA of the CDR3 is TGCGCCAGCAGCCGTTCCGGGACTAGCGGGAGATCTGACAATGAGCAGTTCTTC.